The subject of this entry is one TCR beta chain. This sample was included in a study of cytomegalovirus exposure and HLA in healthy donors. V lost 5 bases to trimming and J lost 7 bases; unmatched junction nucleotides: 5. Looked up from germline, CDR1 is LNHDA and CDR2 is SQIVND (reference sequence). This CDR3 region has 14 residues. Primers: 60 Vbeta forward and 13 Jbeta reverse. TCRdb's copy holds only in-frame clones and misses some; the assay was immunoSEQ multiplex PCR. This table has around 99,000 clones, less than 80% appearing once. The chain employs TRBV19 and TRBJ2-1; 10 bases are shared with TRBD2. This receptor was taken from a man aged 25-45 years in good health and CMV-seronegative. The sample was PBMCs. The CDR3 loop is CASSVPGLANEQFF. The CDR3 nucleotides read TGTGCCAGTAGTGTCCCGGGACTAGCGAATGAGCAGTTCTTC.